These 23 T cell receptor beta chains originate from one sample sequenced in a study of T cell responses to AZD1222 COVID-19 vaccine. Clones were read by immunoSEQ multiplex PCR, and TCRdb kept only the in-frame ones, dropping some. The data hold roughly 100,000 clones, with about nine tenths observed a single time. The sample was peripheral blood, taken on day 0 of AZD1222 vaccination. These receptor sequences come from an adult in good health.

This clone was seen only once. The V call is TRBV6-5, the J call TRBJ1-2, with 8 bases lining up with TRBD1. CDR1 and CDR2 (germline): MNHEY, SVGAGI. V dropped 5 bases and J dropped 8; count of bases not matched to a gene: 4. This CDR3 spans 12 amino acids. The CDR3 here is CASSRQGLGYTF. CDR3 coding DNA: TGTGCCAGCAGTCGACAGGGGTTAGGCTACACCTTC.

This clone was seen just once. The chain employs TRBV7-9 and TRBJ1-1, with 8 bases lining up with TRBD1. Trimming at V came to 0 bases and at J to 5 bases, leaving 5 bases not matched to a gene. The CDR3 is 15 amino acids. CDR1 and CDR2 from the germline V gene are SEHNR and FQNEAQ (reference sequence). This CDR3 reads CASSLAGRGRTEAFF. As DNA, the CDR3 is TGTGCCAGCAGCTTAGCTGGCAGGGGGCGGACTGAAGCTTTCTTT.

The chain links TRBV4-1 to TRBJ1-5; D is undetermined. Trimming took 4 bases from V and 10 from J, leaving 26 bases between them. The CDR3 is made up of 17 amino acids. Per the germline V gene, CDR1 is MGHRA and CDR2 is YSYEKL. This CDR3 reads CASSPGEKETIGSPQHF. CDR3 coding DNA: TGCGCCAGCAGCCCGGGCGAAAAGGAAACGATTGGGAGCCCCCAGCATTTT.

This rearrangement joins TRBV12-5 to TRBJ2-7; D is unclear. The V and J ends lost 7 bases and 4 bases respectively, with 11 bases between them. CDR1 and CDR2 (germline): LGHNT, FRNRAP. The CDR3 is 12 amino acids. In DNA form, the CDR3 reads TGTGCTAGTGCCTTCGACATTTACGAGCAGTACTTC. As protein: CASAFDIYEQYF.

This chain joins TRBV2 and TRBJ1-2, with 7 bases matching TRBD1. J lost 6 bases, V lost 4 bases, and 5 bases had no gene match. CDR3 length: 13 residues. Germline values: CDR1 SNHLY, CDR2 FYNNEI. The CDR3 DNA follows: TGTGCCAGCAGTGGACAGGGTTTTCATGGCTACACCTTC. Amino acids: CASSGQGFHGYTF.

The chain carries TRBV2 and TRBJ1-2; 7 bases agree with TRBD1. Germline V lookup: CDR1 SNHLY, CDR2 FYNNEI. The length of the CDR3 is 15 residues. The ends lost 6 bases at V and 6 bases at J; junction bases unmatched: 13. The CDR3 sequence: CASRRGAGGPNGYTF. The CDR3 nucleotides are TGTGCCAGCAGGAGGGGGGCAGGGGGGCCTAATGGCTACACCTTC.

The chain has TRBV18 and TRBJ1-2; 11 bases match TRBD1. The CDR3 loop spans 14 amino acids. Germline lookup yields CDR1 KGHSH and CDR2 LQKENI. With 2 bases clipped from V and 7 bases from J, the junction kept 3 bases outside the gene matches. Here the CDR3 DNA reads TGTGCCAGCTCACCAGGACAGGGGGCGTCTGGCTACACCTTC. Residues: CASSPGQGASGYTF.

The chain uses TRBV30 and TRBJ1-6; possible D gene TRBD1, 6 bases. CDR1 and CDR2 (germline): GTSNPN, SVGIG (reference sequence). V lost 5 bases and J lost 10, with 12 bases in between. CDR3 length: 12 amino acids. The CDR3 loop is CAWDRRESPLHF. For the CDR3, the DNA is TGTGCCTGGGACAGGCGAGAATCACCCCTCCACTTT. Variable domain in full (rest from reference TRBV30 and TRBJ1-6): SQTIHQWPATLVQPVGSPLSLECTVEGTSNPNLYWYRQAAGRGLQLLFYSVGIGQISSEVPQNLSASRPQDRQFILSSKKLLLSDSGFYLCAWDRRESPLHFGNGTRLTVT.

J is TRBJ2-2 and V is TRBV27; D is possibly TRBD1 or TRBD2 (5 bases each). The CDR3 consists of 14 residues. With 5 bases removed from V and 1 base from J, the gap between germline ends came to 8 bases. CDR1 is MNHEY, CDR2 SMNVEV, per germline (reference sequence). In DNA, the CDR3 is TGTGCCAGCAGTCGAGGGGAGAACACCGGGGAGCTGTTTTTT. It yields the protein CASSRGENTGELFF.

The V and J genes are TRBV28 and TRBJ1-2, with 9 positions matching TRBD1. The CDR3 sequence is 12 residues long. Trimming took 7 bases from V and 12 from J; bases not matched to a gene: 9. Germline lookup yields CDR1 MDHEN and CDR2 SYDVKM. DNA of the CDR3: TGTGCCAGCACTACAGGGGGCAGGGTCCACACCTTC. It yields the protein CASTTGGRVHTF.

This clone appeared a few times. The V gene is TRBV21-1, the J gene TRBJ1-4. TRBV21-1 is labeled a pseudogene. The CDR3 runs 22 residues. The CDR3: CASSKAAYATTHSPGGNEKLFF. The CDR3 DNA follows: TGTGCCAGCAGCAAAGCGGCGTACGCCACCACCCACTCTCCGGGAGGAAATGAAAAACTGTTTTTT.

The chain recombines TRBV5-1 with TRBJ2-1; D unresolved. The CDR3 spans 13 residues. The germline V and J ends were trimmed by 0 bases and 7 bases, with 8 bases remaining between them. From germline, CDR1 is SGHRS and CDR2 YFSETQ. The CDR3 coding sequence is TGCGCCAGCAGCTTGGACAGACTGAATGAGCAGTTCTTC. Translation gives CASSLDRLNEQFF.

V gene TRBV4-3 combines with J gene TRBJ2-7, with 8 bases lining up with TRBD2. This CDR3 region has 17 residues. Germline assignment: CDR1 LGHNA and CDR2 YSLEER. V trimming: 0 bases; J trimming: 0 bases; junction bases outside the gene matches: 7. CDR3 DNA sequence: TGCGCCAGCAGCCAAGATTGGCGGGGGGACTTCTCCTACGAGCAGTACTTC. This gives the protein CASSQDWRGDFSYEQYF.

On this clone itself: At one boundary the junction diverges from the germline segment, which might be a read error. The chain has TRBV2 and TRBJ1-6, with TRBD1 identical over 7 bases. The CDR3 is 16 residues long. Germline V gives CDR1 SNHLY, CDR2 FYNNEI. CDR3: CASRIGGVFYNSPLHF. The CDR3 nucleotides are TGTGCCAGCAGGATAGGGGGCGTGTTCTATAATTCACCCCTCCATTTT.

CDR3 in DNA: TGTGCCAGCAGTGAAGCGGCGGGGATTTACAATGAGCAGTTCTTC. Protein sequence: CASSEAAGIYNEQFF. The genes are TRBV6-1 and TRBJ2-1, with a tentative D call TRBD2 (6 bases). V was clipped by 0 bases and J by 4 bases, with 10 bases between them. CDR1 is MNHNS and CDR2 is SASEGT in the germline V gene. CDR3 length: 15 amino acids.

This chain links TRBV30 with TRBJ1-5; the D gene is possibly TRBD1 (6 bases). V was shortened by 2 bases and J by 7 bases, with 12 bases between the two germline ends. The CDR3 consists of 13 residues. Germline assignment: CDR1 GTSNPN and CDR2 SVGIG (reference sequence). CDR3 bases: TGTGCCTGGAGTTTGGGGGCTAGCCAGCCCCAGCATTTT. Translating it yields CAWSLGASQPQHF.

The CDR3 loop reads CASSHPGQGLLESYEQYF. CDR3 DNA sequence: TGTGCCAGCAGCCACCCGGGACAGGGGCTATTAGAAAGCTACGAGCAGTACTTC. The rearrangement joins TRBV3-1 (or the pseudogene TRBV3-2) to TRBJ2-7; TRBD1 matches at 10 bases. Germline CDR1 is LGHDT and CDR2 is YNNKEL (reference sequence). With 3 bases clipped from V and 3 bases from J, the junction kept 14 bases outside the gene matches. The CDR3 has 18 residues.

The rearrangement links TRBV13 to TRBJ2-1, with a weak D call TRBD2 (6 bases). Germline assignment: CDR1 PRHDT and CDR2 FYEKMQ (reference sequence). This CDR3 region has 17 residues. V lost 5 bases, J lost 0 bases, and 17 bases lay in between. In DNA, the CDR3 is TGTGCCAGCAGCCTCGCCGGGACTTCAAGCTCCTACAATGAGCAGTTCTTC. The encoded protein is CASSLAGTSSSYNEQFF.

The J gene is TRBJ2-1, the V gene TRBV7-2; D might be TRBD1 (7 bases). This CDR3 has 14 amino acids. Germline V CDR1 and CDR2: SGHTA, FQGNSA. The V end lost 5 bases, the J end lost 5 bases, and 13 bases lay between the germline ends. Here the CDR3 reads CASSPGGGDNEQFF. The CDR3, as DNA: TGTGCCAGCAGCCCTGGAGGGGGCGACAATGAGCAGTTCTTC.

The V and J genes are TRBV4-3 and TRBJ1-2; the match to TRBD1 covers 7 bases. From germline, CDR1 is LGHNA and CDR2 YSLEER. The CDR3 is 15 residues long. With V trimmed by 0 bases and J by 8 bases, 9 bases remained unmatched. CDR3 nucleotides: TGCGCCAGCAGCCAAGATCTGACAGGGTCGTTCGGCTACACCTTC. This translates into CASSQDLTGSFGYTF.

The genes are TRBV5-1 and TRBJ1-4; the D is unclear. From germline, CDR1 is SGHRS and CDR2 YFSETQ. The CDR3 is 16 amino acids. V was trimmed by 0 bases and J by 4 bases, leaving 13 bases between them. Here the CDR3 DNA reads TGCGCCAGCAGCTTGGGTGAACGGGCCCGTAATGAAAAACTGTTTTTT. It codes for CASSLGERARNEKLFF.

This rearrangement joins TRBV7-8 to TRBJ1-3; the D gene is possibly TRBD1 (6 bases). Germline V CDR1 and CDR2: SGHVS, FQNEAQ. V was clipped by 5 bases and J by 0 bases, with 20 bases between them. This CDR3 region has 18 residues. DNA for the CDR3: TGTGCCAGCAGCGTCTACCGTCTGGACAGAATCTCTGGAAACACCATATATTTT. It specifies CASSVYRLDRISGNTIYF.

The chain recombines TRBV2 with TRBJ2-7, with a tentative D call TRBD2 (5 bases). V was pared by 6 bases and J by 8 bases, with 17 bases between. This CDR3 region has 13 residues. Germline V gives CDR1 SNHLY, CDR2 FYNNEI. The CDR3 coding sequence is TGTGCCAGCAGGGAATACATACTAGGGAAGCAGTACTTC. This gives the protein CASREYILGKQYF.